The text below deals with one TCR beta chain. What this receptor recognizes is not known. Base qualities were left out, and no much larger clone turns up one base away. The library was obtained by the immunoSEQ multiplex PCR assay. Entries here come from immuneACCESS through TCRdb and include only in-frame sequences with V and J called. Some clones fail to appear in such tables; in the studies checked, an unresolved V gene covers under half of the shortfall, and the cause of the remainder is unknown. Present in this sample are under 30,000 clones, just over 85% of which were seen just once. In total, the top ten clones hold approximately 5.2% of the sample. These data come from a study of ipilimumab plus nivolumab after autologous stem cell transplantation (dated by TCRdb to the early 2020s). Looking at the study overall: The median number of doses received by trial patients was 4 to 6 for ipilimumab and 7 or 8 for nivolumab. The DLBCL cohort included primary refractory and relapsed disease, with 18-month progression-free survival of about 86% and 27% respectively. Patients in the trial were undergoing autologous transplant and had high-risk diffuse large B cell lymphoma, mature T cell lymphoma, or multiple myeloma. Some 35 patients made up the trial's intent-to-treat population. Results the study describes overall, beyond this receptor: Combined checkpoint inhibition appeared tolerable as post-transplant consolidation, according to the authors' conclusion. According to the authors, a biologic rationale for studying the approach further came from T cell receptor repertoire, regulatory T cell phenotype and gut microbiota profiles.

Ipilimumab was given at 1 mg/kg intravenously on day 1 of selected weeks, and checkpoint therapy started 14 to 28 days after autologous transplant. Patients received nivolumab at 3 mg/kg intravenously on day 1 of weeks 1, 4, 7, 10, and every two weeks through week 26. Combined checkpoint inhibition with ipilimumab and nivolumab as consolidation after autologous stem cell transplantation was tested in a Phase Ib clinical trial. The clonotype comes from a male donor with diffuse large B-cell lymphoma. The sequenced sample was PBMCs, obtained in a trial of ipilimumab plus nivolumab as post-transplant consolidation.

For the CDR3, the sequence is CASSLEGTGVEAFF. The DNA reads as follows: TGCGCCAGCAGCTTGGAGGGGACAGGGGTTGAAGCTTTCTTT. The rearranged chain carries TRBV5-1 and TRBJ1-1, with 10 bases aligning to TRBD1. V ends up 0 bases short and J 7 bases short, with an unmatched junction base count of 3. The CDR3 covers 14 residues, taking in both the cysteine and the phenylalanine. Only the CDR3 DNA is retained, 42 bases long and in frame from the first base. From the germline V gene, CDR1 is SGHRS and CDR2 is YFSETQ.